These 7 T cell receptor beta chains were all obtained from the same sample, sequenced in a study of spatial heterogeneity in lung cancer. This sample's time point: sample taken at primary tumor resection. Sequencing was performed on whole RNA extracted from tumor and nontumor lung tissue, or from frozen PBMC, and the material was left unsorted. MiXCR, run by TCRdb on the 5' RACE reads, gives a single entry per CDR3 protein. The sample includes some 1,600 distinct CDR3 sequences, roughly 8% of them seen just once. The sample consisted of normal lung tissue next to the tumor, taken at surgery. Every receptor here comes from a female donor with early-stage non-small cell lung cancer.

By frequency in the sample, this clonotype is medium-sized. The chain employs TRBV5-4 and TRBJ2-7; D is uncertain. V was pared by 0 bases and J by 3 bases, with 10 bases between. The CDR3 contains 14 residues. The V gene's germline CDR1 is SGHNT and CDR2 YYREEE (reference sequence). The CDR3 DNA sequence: TGTGCCAGCAGCTTGGGGACCGGCGGCTACGAGCAGTACTTC. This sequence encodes CASSLGTGGYEQYF.

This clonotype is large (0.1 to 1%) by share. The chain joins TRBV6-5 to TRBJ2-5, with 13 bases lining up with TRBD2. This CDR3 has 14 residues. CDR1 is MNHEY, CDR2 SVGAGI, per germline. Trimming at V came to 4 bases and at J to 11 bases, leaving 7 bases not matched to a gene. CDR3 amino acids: CASSSSLTSGRQYF. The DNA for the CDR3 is TGTGCCAGCAGTTCTTCCTTGACTAGCGGGAGGCAGTACTTC.

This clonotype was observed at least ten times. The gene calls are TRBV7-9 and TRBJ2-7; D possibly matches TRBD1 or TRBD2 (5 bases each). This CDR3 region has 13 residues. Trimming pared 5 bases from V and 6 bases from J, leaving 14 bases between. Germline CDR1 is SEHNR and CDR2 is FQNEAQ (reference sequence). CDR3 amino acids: CASSNARGSEQYF. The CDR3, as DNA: TGTGCCAGCAGCAACGCCCGGGGCTCCGAGCAGTACTTC.

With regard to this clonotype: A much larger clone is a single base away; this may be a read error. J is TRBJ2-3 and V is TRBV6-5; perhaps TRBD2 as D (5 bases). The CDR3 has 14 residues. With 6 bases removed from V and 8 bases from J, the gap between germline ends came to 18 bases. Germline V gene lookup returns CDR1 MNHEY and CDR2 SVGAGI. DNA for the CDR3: TGTGCCAGCAGATACGGGCTAGCTGAGGGTACGCAGTATTTT. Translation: CASRYGLAEGTQYF.

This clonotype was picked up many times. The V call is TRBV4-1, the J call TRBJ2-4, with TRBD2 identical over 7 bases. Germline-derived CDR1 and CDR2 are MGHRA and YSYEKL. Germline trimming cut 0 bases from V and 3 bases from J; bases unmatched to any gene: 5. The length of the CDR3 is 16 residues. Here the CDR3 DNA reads TGCGCCAGCAGCCAAGATCAGCGGGGAGGCAAAAACATTCAGTACTTC. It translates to CASSQDQRGGKNIQYF.

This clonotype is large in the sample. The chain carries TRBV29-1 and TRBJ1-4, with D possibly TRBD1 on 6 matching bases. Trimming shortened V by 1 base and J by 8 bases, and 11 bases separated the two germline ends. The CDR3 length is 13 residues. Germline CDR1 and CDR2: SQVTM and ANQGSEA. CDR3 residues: CSVEARGKEKLFF. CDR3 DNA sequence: TGCAGCGTTGAAGCCAGGGGAAAGGAAAAACTGTTTTTT.

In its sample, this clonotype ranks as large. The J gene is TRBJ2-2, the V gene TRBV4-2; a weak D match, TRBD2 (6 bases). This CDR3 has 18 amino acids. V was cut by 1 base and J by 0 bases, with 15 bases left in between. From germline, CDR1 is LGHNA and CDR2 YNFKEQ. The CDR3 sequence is CASSQVEQAGPNTGELFF. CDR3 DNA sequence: TGTGCCAGCAGCCAAGTCGAACAAGCGGGTCCGAACACCGGGGAGCTGTTTTTT.